A selection of T cell receptor beta chains follows, all from one sample in a study of T cells after yellow fever vaccination. Using its own MiXCR run on the 5' RACE reads, TCRdb lists one record per CDR3 protein. Here the sample spans hundreds of thousands of distinct CDR3 sequences, roughly 12% being singletons. The sample consisted of PBMCs, taken on the day of the yellow fever booster vaccination. These receptors were obtained from a young man who received the YFV17D yellow fever vaccine. Each CDR3 is given with its conserved first and last residue. A D gene is named only where the DNA matches it firmly. The size field is filled for only some rows; it gives once, few, many or a size class.

j_call: TRBJ2-2
d_call: .
clone_size: few
v_call: TRBV4-3
cdr3_aa: CASSQDPPGGYLNTGELFF
cdr3_nt: TGCGCCAGCAGCCAAGACCCCCCTGGGGGCTACCTAAACACCGGGGAGCTGTTTTTT

j_call: TRBJ2-1
d_call: .
clone_size: .
v_call: TRBV24-1
cdr3_aa: CATSDSRAASRTHNEQFF
cdr3_nt: TGTGCCACCAGTGATTCTCGGGCGGCTAGCCGGACCCACAATGAGCAGTTCTTC

j_call: TRBJ2-2
d_call: .
clone_size: .
v_call: TRBV5-5
cdr3_aa: CASRLGSRGTGELFF
cdr3_nt: TGTGCCAGCAGGTTGGGGAGTCGGGGGACCGGGGAGCTGTTTTTT

j_call: TRBJ1-2
d_call: TRBD1
clone_size: few
v_call: TRBV7-3
cdr3_aa: CASSLTPGQSIGYTF
cdr3_nt: TGTGCCAGCAGCTTAACCCCGGGACAGTCTATTGGCTACACCTTC

j_call: TRBJ1-2
d_call: .
clone_size: .
v_call: TRBV24-1
cdr3_aa: CATSPGNYGYTF
cdr3_nt: TGTGCCACCAGTCCCGGTAACTATGGCTACACCTTC

j_call: TRBJ2-5
d_call: .
clone_size: .
v_call: TRBV7-9
cdr3_aa: CASSLIAVENQYF
cdr3_nt: TGTGCCAGCAGCTTAATTGCGGTTGAGAACCAGTACTTC

j_call: TRBJ2-3
d_call: .
clone_size: few
v_call: TRBV14
cdr3_aa: CASSQGAWDTQYF
cdr3_nt: TGTGCCAGCAGCCAGGGAGCGTGGGATACGCAGTATTTT

j_call: TRBJ2-1
d_call: TRBD2
clone_size: .
v_call: TRBV10-2
cdr3_aa: CASREGTSVHEQFF
cdr3_nt: TGCGCCAGCAGGGAGGGGACTAGTGTACATGAGCAGTTCTTC

j_call: TRBJ2-5
d_call: .
clone_size: few
v_call: TRBV7-3
cdr3_aa: CASSWIGEQETQYF
cdr3_nt: TGTGCCAGCAGCTGGATTGGGGAGCAAGAGACCCAGTACTTC

j_call: TRBJ1-2
d_call: .
clone_size: .
v_call: TRBV4-3
cdr3_aa: CASSREMRADYGYTF
cdr3_nt: TGCGCCAGCAGCCGAGAAATGCGGGCAGACTATGGCTACACCTTC

j_call: TRBJ2-5
d_call: .
clone_size: .
v_call: TRBV11-2
cdr3_aa: CASSRLGGPQYF
cdr3_nt: TGTGCCAGCAGCCGATTAGGTGGGCCCCAGTACTTC

j_call: TRBJ1-1
d_call: .
clone_size: few
v_call: TRBV11-2
cdr3_aa: CASSYGRANTEAFF
cdr3_nt: TGTGCCAGCAGCTACGGACGGGCGAACACTGAAGCTTTCTTT

j_call: TRBJ2-7
d_call: .
clone_size: .
v_call: TRBV23-1
cdr3_aa: CASSPPPGYPYEQYF
cdr3_nt: TGCGCCAGCAGTCCCCCCCCAGGGTACCCCTACGAGCAGTACTTC

j_call: TRBJ1-4
d_call: .
clone_size: .
v_call: TRBV5-6
cdr3_aa: CASSEGSLNEKLFF
cdr3_nt: TGTGCCAGCAGCGAAGGGAGTCTAAATGAAAAACTGTTTTTT

j_call: TRBJ2-5
d_call: .
clone_size: .
v_call: TRBV12-3/TRBV12-4
cdr3_aa: CASSTGSPQYF
cdr3_nt: TGTGCCAGCAGCACCGGGTCCCCCCAGTACTTC

j_call: TRBJ2-2
d_call: TRBD1
clone_size: few
v_call: TRBV29-1
cdr3_aa: CSAGTGGTGELFF
cdr3_nt: TGCAGCGCCGGGACAGGGGGCACCGGGGAGCTGTTTTTT

j_call: TRBJ1-1
d_call: TRBD1
clone_size: .
v_call: TRBV7-9
cdr3_aa: CASSSTYRGWTEAFF
cdr3_nt: TGTGCCAGCAGCTCCACTTACAGGGGGTGGACTGAAGCTTTCTTT

j_call: TRBJ2-2
d_call: .
clone_size: .
v_call: TRBV2
cdr3_aa: CASAGGASNGELFF
cdr3_nt: TGTGCCAGCGCCGGAGGCGCGTCGAACGGGGAGCTGTTTTTT

j_call: TRBJ2-1
d_call: .
clone_size: few
v_call: TRBV7-3
cdr3_aa: CASSLLPSDNEQFF
cdr3_nt: TGTGCCAGCAGCTTACTGCCCAGCGACAATGAGCAGTTCTTC

j_call: TRBJ1-5
d_call: .
clone_size: .
v_call: TRBV19
cdr3_aa: CASHMGNQPQHF
cdr3_nt: TGTGCCAGTCACATGGGCAATCAGCCCCAGCATTTT

j_call: TRBJ2-1
d_call: TRBD2
clone_size: .
v_call: TRBV5-6
cdr3_aa: CASSLGRLVGAGGRDNEQFF
cdr3_nt: TGTGCCAGCAGCTTGGGCAGGTTAGTCGGAGCGGGAGGTCGCGACAATGAGCAGTTCTTC

j_call: TRBJ2-5
d_call: .
clone_size: .
v_call: TRBV15
cdr3_aa: CATSRLEEAQYF
cdr3_nt: TGTGCCACCAGCAGACTGGAGGAGGCCCAGTACTTC

j_call: TRBJ2-3
d_call: .
clone_size: .
v_call: TRBV5-1
cdr3_aa: CASSSTYTDTQYF
cdr3_nt: TGCGCCAGCAGCTCAACTTACACAGATACGCAGTATTTT

j_call: TRBJ2-3
d_call: .
clone_size: few
v_call: TRBV5-1
cdr3_aa: CASSSYRRTTPDTQYF
cdr3_nt: TGCGCCAGCAGCTCGTATCGGAGGACTACCCCAGATACGCAGTATTTT

j_call: TRBJ1-4
d_call: .
clone_size: .
v_call: TRBV24-1
cdr3_aa: CASPDMWSNEKLFF
cdr3_nt: TGTGCCTCCCCGGACATGTGGAGTAATGAAAAACTGTTTTTT

j_call: TRBJ2-3
d_call: .
clone_size: few
v_call: TRBV7-8
cdr3_aa: CASSWVKDTQYF
cdr3_nt: TGTGCCAGCAGCTGGGTTAAGGATACGCAGTATTTT

j_call: TRBJ2-2
d_call: .
clone_size: .
v_call: TRBV20-1
cdr3_aa: CSARGRGGSGGELFF
cdr3_nt: TGCAGTGCTAGAGGACGGGGCGGATCAGGCGGGGAGCTGTTTTTT

j_call: TRBJ1-2
d_call: TRBD1
clone_size: once
v_call: TRBV15
cdr3_aa: CATSGLETAGTDYGYTF
cdr3_nt: TGTGCCACCAGCGGCCTCGAGACGGCCGGGACAGACTATGGCTACACCTTC

j_call: TRBJ2-1
d_call: TRBD2
clone_size: .
v_call: TRBV20-1
cdr3_aa: CSATTGTSVYNEQFF
cdr3_nt: TGCAGTGCTACAACCGGGACTAGCGTTTACAATGAGCAGTTCTTC

j_call: TRBJ2-5
d_call: .
clone_size: .
v_call: TRBV10-3
cdr3_aa: CAIKRTIQETQYF
cdr3_nt: TGTGCCATCAAGAGGACCATCCAAGAGACCCAGTACTTC

j_call: TRBJ1-2
d_call: .
clone_size: .
v_call: TRBV28
cdr3_aa: CASSSPGPGDGYTF
cdr3_nt: TGTGCCAGCAGTTCCCCGGGACCCGGTGACGGCTACACCTTC

j_call: TRBJ1-1
d_call: .
clone_size: many
v_call: TRBV7-2
cdr3_aa: CASSLATGNTEAFF
cdr3_nt: TGTGCCAGCAGCTTAGCGACAGGGAACACTGAAGCTTTCTTT

j_call: TRBJ2-4
d_call: .
clone_size: few
v_call: TRBV3-1
cdr3_aa: CASSQVRRGAKNIQYF
cdr3_nt: TGTGCCAGCAGCCAAGTGCGGAGGGGAGCCAAAAACATTCAGTACTTC

j_call: TRBJ2-1
d_call: .
clone_size: .
v_call: TRBV5-6
cdr3_aa: CASSLEGTTSYNEQFF
cdr3_nt: TGTGCCAGCAGCTTGGAGGGTACTACCTCCTACAATGAGCAGTTCTTC

j_call: TRBJ1-5
d_call: .
clone_size: few
v_call: TRBV11-2
cdr3_aa: CASSLDSRIKGQPQHF
cdr3_nt: TGTGCCAGCAGCTTAGATTCTAGGATCAAGGGCCAGCCCCAGCATTTT

j_call: TRBJ2-7
d_call: .
clone_size: few
v_call: TRBV7-2
cdr3_aa: CASSRGPTYEQYF
cdr3_nt: TGTGCCAGCAGCAGGGGACCAACCTACGAGCAGTACTTC

j_call: TRBJ2-4
d_call: .
clone_size: few
v_call: TRBV2
cdr3_aa: CASGSGTLAKNIQYF
cdr3_nt: TGTGCCAGCGGTTCCGGGACACTAGCCAAAAACATTCAGTACTTC

j_call: TRBJ2-7
d_call: .
clone_size: many
v_call: TRBV6-5
cdr3_aa: CASRPSVGEQYF
cdr3_nt: TGTGCCAGCCGCCCTTCGGTCGGCGAGCAGTACTTC

j_call: TRBJ2-1
d_call: TRBD2
clone_size: few
v_call: TRBV12-3/TRBV12-4
cdr3_aa: CASSLERGREQFF
cdr3_nt: TGTGCCAGCAGTTTAGAGCGGGGCAGGGAGCAGTTCTTC

j_call: TRBJ2-3
d_call: .
clone_size: many
v_call: TRBV7-8
cdr3_aa: CASSLVSTDTQYF
cdr3_nt: TGTGCCAGCAGCTTAGTTAGCACAGATACGCAGTATTTT

j_call: TRBJ2-7
d_call: TRBD2
clone_size: few
v_call: TRBV29-1
cdr3_aa: CSVVGLAGVSYEQYF
cdr3_nt: TGCAGCGTTGTAGGACTAGCGGGAGTGTCCTACGAGCAGTACTTC

j_call: TRBJ2-3
d_call: .
clone_size: few
v_call: TRBV19
cdr3_aa: CASSRRAGITDTQYF
cdr3_nt: TGTGCCAGTAGTAGGAGGGCCGGGATCACAGATACGCAGTATTTT